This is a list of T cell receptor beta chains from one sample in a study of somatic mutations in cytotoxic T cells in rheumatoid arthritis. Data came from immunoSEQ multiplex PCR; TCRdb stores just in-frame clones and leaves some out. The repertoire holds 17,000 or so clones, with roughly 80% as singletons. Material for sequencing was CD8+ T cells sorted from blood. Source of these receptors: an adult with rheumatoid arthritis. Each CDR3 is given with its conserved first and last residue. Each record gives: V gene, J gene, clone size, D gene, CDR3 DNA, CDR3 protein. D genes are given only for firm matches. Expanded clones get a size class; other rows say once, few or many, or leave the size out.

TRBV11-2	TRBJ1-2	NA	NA	TGTGCCAGCAGCTTTTCTGAGTTTGGCTACACCTTC	CASSFSEFGYTF
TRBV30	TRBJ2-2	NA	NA	TGTGCCTGGCCCGTTGGCGGGGAGCTGTTTTTT	CAWPVGGELFF
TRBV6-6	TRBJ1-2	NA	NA	TGTGCCAGCAGTTACCCGGCGGGGGGGCGAAGTGGCTACACCTTC	CASSYPAGGRSGYTF
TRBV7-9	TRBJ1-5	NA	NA	TGTGCCAGCAGCCCCGTGGGCAATCAGCCCCAGCATTTT	CASSPVGNQPQHF
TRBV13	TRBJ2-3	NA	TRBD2	TGTGCCAGCAGTTTGCGGGGGTTCACAGATACGCAGTATTTT	CASSLRGFTDTQYF
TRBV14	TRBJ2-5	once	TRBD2	TGTGCCAGCAGCCAAGAGGGGACTAGTGAGACCCAGTACTTC	CASSQEGTSETQYF
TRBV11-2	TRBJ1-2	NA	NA	TGTGCCAGCAGCTTAGGGACCTTCCCCCTTAACTATGGCTACACCTTC	CASSLGTFPLNYGYTF
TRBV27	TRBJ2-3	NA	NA	TGTGCCAGCAGTTTGAGGGGCACAGATACGCAGTATTTT	CASSLRGTDTQYF
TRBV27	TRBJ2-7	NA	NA	TGTGCCAGCAGTTTGACGGGGGCTCTGGTCCGCGAGCAGTACTTC	CASSLTGALVREQYF
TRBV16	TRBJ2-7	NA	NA	TGTGCCAGCAGCCCAACACAAAACGTGGGCCGCCCCTACGAGCAGTACTTC	CASSPTQNVGRPYEQYF
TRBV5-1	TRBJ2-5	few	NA	TGCGCCAGCAGATTGTCAGAGACCCAGTACTTC	CASRLSETQYF